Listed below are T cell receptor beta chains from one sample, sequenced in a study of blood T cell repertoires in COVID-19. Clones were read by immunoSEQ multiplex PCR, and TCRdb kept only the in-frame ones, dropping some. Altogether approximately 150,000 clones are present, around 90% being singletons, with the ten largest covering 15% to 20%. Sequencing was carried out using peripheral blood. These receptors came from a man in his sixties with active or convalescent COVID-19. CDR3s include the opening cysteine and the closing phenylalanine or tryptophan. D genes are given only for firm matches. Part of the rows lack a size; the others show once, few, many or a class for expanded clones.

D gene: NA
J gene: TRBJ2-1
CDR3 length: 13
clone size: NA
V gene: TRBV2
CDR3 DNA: TGTGCCAGCAGTGCCAGACAGGACAATGAGCAGTTCTTC
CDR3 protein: CASSARQDNEQFF

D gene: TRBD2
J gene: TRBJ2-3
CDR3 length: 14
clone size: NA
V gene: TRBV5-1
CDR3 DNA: TGCGCCAGCAAGATAGCGGGGGGCACAGATACGCAGTATTTT
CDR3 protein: CASKIAGGTDTQYF

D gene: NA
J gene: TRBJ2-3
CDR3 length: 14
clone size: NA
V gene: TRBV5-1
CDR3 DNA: TGCGCCAGCAGCTTGGCCACAGTCACAGATACGCAGTATTTT
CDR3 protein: CASSLATVTDTQYF

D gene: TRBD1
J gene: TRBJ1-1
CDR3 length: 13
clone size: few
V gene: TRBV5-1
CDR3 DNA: TGCGCCAGCAGCTGGAGGACAGGCACTGAAGCTTTCTTT
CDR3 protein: CASSWRTGTEAFF

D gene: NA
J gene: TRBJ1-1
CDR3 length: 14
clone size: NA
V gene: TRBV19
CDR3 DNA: TGTGCCAGTAGTATAGCGCAGTATAACACTGAAGCTTTCTTT
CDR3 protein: CASSIAQYNTEAFF

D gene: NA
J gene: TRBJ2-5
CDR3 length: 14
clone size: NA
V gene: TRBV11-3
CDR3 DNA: TGTGCCAGCAGCCACCAGGGTTCCCAAGAGACCCAGTACTTC
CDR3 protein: CASSHQGSQETQYF

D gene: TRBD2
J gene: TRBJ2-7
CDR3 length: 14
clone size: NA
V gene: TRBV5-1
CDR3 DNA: TGCGCCAGCAGCCCGGGCCAGCGGGGCTACGAGCAGTACTTC
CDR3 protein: CASSPGQRGYEQYF

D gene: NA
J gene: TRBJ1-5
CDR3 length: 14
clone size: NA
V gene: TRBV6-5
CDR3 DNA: TGTGCCAGCAGTTCCGCAGTCAGCAATCAGCCCCAGCATTTT
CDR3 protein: CASSSAVSNQPQHF

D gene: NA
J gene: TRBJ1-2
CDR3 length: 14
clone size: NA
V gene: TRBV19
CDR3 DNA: TGTGCCAGTAGTATCTCAGGGGAAAACTATGGCTACACCTTC
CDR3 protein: CASSISGENYGYTF

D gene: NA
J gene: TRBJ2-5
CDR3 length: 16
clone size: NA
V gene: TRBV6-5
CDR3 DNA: TGTGCCAGCAGTTACTCTGGGCAGGGGTGGGGGGAGACCCAGTACTTC
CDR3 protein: CASSYSGQGWGETQYF

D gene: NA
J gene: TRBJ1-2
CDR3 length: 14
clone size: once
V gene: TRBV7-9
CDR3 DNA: TGTGCCAGCAGCTTAGTAGGGGTAGACTATGGCTACACCTTC
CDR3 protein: CASSLVGVDYGYTF

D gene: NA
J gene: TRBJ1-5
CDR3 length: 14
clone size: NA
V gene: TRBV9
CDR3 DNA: TGTGCCAGCAGCGTAGGAGGGAAAGATCAGCCCCAGCATTTT
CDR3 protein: CASSVGGKDQPQHF

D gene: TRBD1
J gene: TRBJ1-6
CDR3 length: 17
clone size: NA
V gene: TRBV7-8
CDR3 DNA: TGTGCCAGCAGCACCCCCGGGCCCATACAGGGGTATTCACCCCTCCACTTT
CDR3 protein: CASSTPGPIQGYSPLHF

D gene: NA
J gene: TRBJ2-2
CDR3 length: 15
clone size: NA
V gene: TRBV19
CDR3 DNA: TGTGCCAGTAAAGGGGCAGGGATCGGCACCGGGGAGCTGTTTTTT
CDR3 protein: CASKGAGIGTGELFF

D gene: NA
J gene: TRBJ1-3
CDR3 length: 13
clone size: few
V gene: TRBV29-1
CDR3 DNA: TGCAGCGTTGAAGATAACATAGGAAACACCATATATTTT
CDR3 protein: CSVEDNIGNTIYF

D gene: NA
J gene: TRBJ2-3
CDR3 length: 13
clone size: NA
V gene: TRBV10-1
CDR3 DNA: TGCGCCAGCAGTGAGTCGGAGGAGAATACGCAGTATTTT
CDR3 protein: CASSESEENTQYF

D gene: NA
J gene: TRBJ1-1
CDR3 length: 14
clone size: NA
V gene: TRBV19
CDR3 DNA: TGTGCCAGTAGTGATCAGGGTTTGGGCACTGAAGCTTTCTTT
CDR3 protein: CASSDQGLGTEAFF

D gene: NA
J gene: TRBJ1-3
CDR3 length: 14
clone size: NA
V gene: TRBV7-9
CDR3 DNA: TGTGCCAGCAGCTCTACTAGCTCTGGAAACACCATATATTTT
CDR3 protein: CASSSTSSGNTIYF

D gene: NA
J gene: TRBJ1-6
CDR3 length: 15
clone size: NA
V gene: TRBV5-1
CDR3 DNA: TGCGCCAGCAGCCTGCAAGCTACCGATAATTCACCCCTCCACTTT
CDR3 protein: CASSLQATDNSPLHF

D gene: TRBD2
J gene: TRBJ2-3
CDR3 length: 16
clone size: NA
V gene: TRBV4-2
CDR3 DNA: TGTGCCAGCAGCCAAGGGTCTAGCGGGACCTACCCTACGCAGTATTTT
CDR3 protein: CASSQGSSGTYPTQYF

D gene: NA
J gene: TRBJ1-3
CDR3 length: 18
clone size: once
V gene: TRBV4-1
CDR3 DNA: TGCGCCAGCAGCCAATCGAGATTGACGGAGTCAGAGCGAAACACCATATATTTT
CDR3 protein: CASSQSRLTESERNTIYF

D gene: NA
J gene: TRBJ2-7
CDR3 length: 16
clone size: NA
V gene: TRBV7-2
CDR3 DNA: TGTGCCAGCAGCTTAGCCTGGGGTTGGGAGGCGGACGAGCAGTACTTC
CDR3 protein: CASSLAWGWEADEQYF

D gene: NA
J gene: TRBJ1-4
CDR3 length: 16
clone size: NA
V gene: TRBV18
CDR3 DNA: TGTGCCAGCTCACCACCAGCTACAGGATCCACTGAAAAACTGTTTTTT
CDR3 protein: CASSPPATGSTEKLFF

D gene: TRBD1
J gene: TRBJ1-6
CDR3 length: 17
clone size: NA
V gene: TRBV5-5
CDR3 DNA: TGTGCCAGCAGCGATTCTCAGGGGGCTTGGATGAATTCACCCCTCCACTTT
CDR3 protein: CASSDSQGAWMNSPLHF

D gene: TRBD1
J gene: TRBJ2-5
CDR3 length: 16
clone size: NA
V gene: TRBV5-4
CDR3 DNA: TGTGCCAGCAGCTTAGGTAGTAGACAGGGGCAAGAGACCCAGTACTTC
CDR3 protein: CASSLGSRQGQETQYF

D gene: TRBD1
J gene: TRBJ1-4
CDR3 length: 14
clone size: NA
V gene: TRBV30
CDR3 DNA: TGTGCCTGGAGTGTACTGACAGGGGAAGTAAAACTGTTTTTT
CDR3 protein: CAWSVLTGEVKLFF

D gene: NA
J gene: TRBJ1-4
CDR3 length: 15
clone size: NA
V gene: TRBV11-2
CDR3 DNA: TGTGCCAGCAGCTTATTGGTCGGGTCGGGTGAAAAACTGTTTTTT
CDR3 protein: CASSLLVGSGEKLFF

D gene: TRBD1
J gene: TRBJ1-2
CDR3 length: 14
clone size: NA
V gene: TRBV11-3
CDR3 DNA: TGTGCCAGCAGCTTAGATCGGACAGGGGATGGCTACACCTTC
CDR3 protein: CASSLDRTGDGYTF

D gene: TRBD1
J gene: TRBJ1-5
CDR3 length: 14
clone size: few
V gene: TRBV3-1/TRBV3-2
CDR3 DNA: TGTGCCAGCAGGGACGGACAGGGGAATCAGCCCCAGCATTTT
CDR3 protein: CASRDGQGNQPQHF